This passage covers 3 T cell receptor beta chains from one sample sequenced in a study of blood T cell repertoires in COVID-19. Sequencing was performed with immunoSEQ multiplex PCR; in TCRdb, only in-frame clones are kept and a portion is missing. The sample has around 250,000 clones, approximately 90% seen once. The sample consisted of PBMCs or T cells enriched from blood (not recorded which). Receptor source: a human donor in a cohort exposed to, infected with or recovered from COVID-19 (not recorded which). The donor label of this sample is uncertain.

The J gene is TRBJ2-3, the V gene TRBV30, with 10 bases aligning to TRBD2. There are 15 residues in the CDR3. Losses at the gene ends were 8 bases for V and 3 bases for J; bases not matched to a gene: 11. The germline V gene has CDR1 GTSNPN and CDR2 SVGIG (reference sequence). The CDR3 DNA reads TGTGCCCTGGGAACTAGCGGGGAATGGACAGATACGCAGTATTTT. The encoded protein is CALGTSGEWTDTQYF.

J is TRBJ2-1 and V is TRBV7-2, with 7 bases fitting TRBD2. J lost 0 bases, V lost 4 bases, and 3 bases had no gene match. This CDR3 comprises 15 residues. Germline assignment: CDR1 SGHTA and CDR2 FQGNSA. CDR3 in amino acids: CASSSSGDSYNEQFF. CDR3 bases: TGTGCCAGCAGCTCCAGCGGGGACTCCTACAATGAGCAGTTCTTC.

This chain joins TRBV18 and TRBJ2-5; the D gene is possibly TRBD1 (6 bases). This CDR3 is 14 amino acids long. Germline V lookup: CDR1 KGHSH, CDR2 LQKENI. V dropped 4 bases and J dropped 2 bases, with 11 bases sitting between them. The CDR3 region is CASSQTGTQETQYF. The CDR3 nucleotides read TGTGCCAGCTCACAGACAGGAACGCAAGAGACCCAGTACTTC.